Below are 23 T cell receptor beta chains sequenced from a single sample in a study of cytomegalovirus exposure and HLA in healthy donors (dated by TCRdb to between 2016 and 2019). Library preparation was by the immunoSEQ multiplex PCR assay. A mixture of 60 forward primers for TCR Vbeta segments and 13 reverse primers for TCR Jbeta segments was used in the multiplex PCR. TCRdb took this table from immuneACCESS and kept in-frame rearrangements with V and J called. Such tables lack part of the clones; where checked against another copy, unresolved V genes explain under half of the gap, and the rest is unexplained. The sample includes roughly 140,000 clones, with around 79% observed a single time. The top ten clonotypes cover approximately 1.3% of the sample. The sample taken for sequencing was PBMCs. The receptors were sampled from a man aged 18 to 35 in good health and CMV-seronegative.

Turning to this clone: The conserved closing phenylalanine or tryptophan is absent in this CDR3, likely reflecting a read error. V usage is TRBV5-8 and J usage is TRBJ2-7; D is unclear. The V end was cut by 10 bases, the J end by 3 bases, with 8 bases between. The CDR3 is 10 residues long. The germline V gene encodes CDR1 SGHTS and CDR2 YDEGEE. CDR3 in DNA: TGTGCCGACGGTGACTACGAGCAGTACTCC. Translating gives CADGDYEQYS.

The sample holds many counts of this clone. The rearrangement links TRBV4-1 to TRBJ1-1; D is ambiguous. Germline assignment: CDR1 MGHRA and CDR2 YSYEKL. The CDR3 is 15 residues long. V gave up 4 bases and J gave up 2 bases, with 14 bases separating them. CDR3 DNA: TGCGCCAGCAGCCCCCTAGGACTCCTTAACACTGAAGCTTTCTTT. Translating it yields CASSPLGLLNTEAFF.

The chain couples TRBV4-1 to TRBJ2-7; a possible D gene is TRBD2 (6 bases). Trimming pared 5 bases from V and 6 bases from J, leaving 26 bases between. CDR3 size: 17 residues. Germline V gene data show CDR1 as MGHRA and CDR2 as YSYEKL. The CDR3 region is CASSNLPLGGARAEQYF. CDR3 nucleotide sequence: TGCGCCAGCAGCAATCTCCCCTTAGGAGGGGCTCGCGCCGAGCAGTACTTC.

The chain has TRBV2 and TRBJ2-1, with 9 nucleotides matching TRBD2. With 3 bases clipped from V and 4 bases from J, the junction kept 7 bases outside the gene matches. The CDR3 length is 16 residues. CDR1 is SNHLY and CDR2 is FYNNEI in the germline V gene. The CDR3 bases are TGTGCCAGCAGTGACCTCCTAGCGGGAAATTACAATGAGCAGTTCTTC. Amino acids: CASSDLLAGNYNEQFF.

This rearrangement joins TRBV23-1 to TRBJ2-7, with D hard to call. TRBV23-1 is classed as an ORF, of uncertain function. V lost 0 bases, J lost 6 bases, and 18 bases lay in between. This CDR3 comprises 16 residues. The CDR3 region is CASSQSLGLEGREQYF. Written as DNA, the CDR3 is TGCGCCAGCAGTCAATCTCTAGGATTGGAAGGCCGCGAGCAGTACTTC.

V usage is TRBV25-1 and J usage is TRBJ2-7; the match to TRBD2 covers 8 bases. The V gene end was trimmed by 6 bases and the J gene end by 1 base; junction bases not matched to a gene: 5. CDR1 is MGHDK, CDR2 SYGVNS, per germline. The CDR3 sequence is 14 residues long. The CDR3 sequence: CASRKAGASYEQYF. DNA of the CDR3: TGTGCCAGCAGGAAAGCGGGAGCGTCCTACGAGCAGTACTTC.

The rearrangement uses TRBV27 and TRBJ2-7, with 8 bases lining up with TRBD1. Germline-derived CDR1 and CDR2 are MNHEY and SMNVEV (reference sequence). Trimming at V came to 0 bases and at J to 3 bases, leaving 7 bases not matched to a gene. The CDR3 spans 16 residues. CDR3 sequence reads: CASSLSPGTGDYEQYF. As DNA, the CDR3 is TGTGCCAGCAGTTTATCCCCCGGGACAGGAGACTACGAGCAGTACTTC.

The J gene is TRBJ2-7, the V gene TRBV6-5; D remains ambiguous. Germline CDR1 and CDR2: MNHEY and SVGAGI. CDR3 length: 11 residues. Trimming left V 8 bases short and J 6 bases short, with 11 bases between. The DNA for the CDR3 is TGTGCCAGCGGCGGCCCCCTCGAGCAGTACTTC. Amino acid sequence: CASGGPLEQYF.

This rearrangement joins TRBV30 to TRBJ2-6; no firm D call. Germline CDR1 is GTSNPN and CDR2 is SVGIG (reference sequence). Trimming removed 3 bases at V and 0 bases at J, with 3 bases between. The CDR3 loop spans 13 amino acids. The CDR3 nucleotides are TGTGCCTGGAGCTTCTCTGGGGCCAACGTCCTGACTTTC. Its translation: CAWSFSGANVLTF. The entire variable domain, with the rest obtained from reference TRBV30 and TRBJ2-6, is as follows: SQTIHQWPATLVQPVGSPLSLECTVEGTSNPNLYWYRQAAGRGLQLLFYSVGIGQISSEVPQNLSASRPQDRQFILSSKKLLLSDSGFYLCAWSFSGANVLTFGAGSRLTVL.

The gene calls are TRBV7-2 and TRBJ2-3; TRBD2 matches at 7 bases. Germline V lookup: CDR1 SGHTA, CDR2 FQGNSA. The CDR3 consists of 14 residues. The V gene end was trimmed by 3 bases and the J gene end by 5 bases; junction bases not matched to a gene: 5. The chain's CDR3 is CASSLGGTGDTQYF. CDR3 coding DNA: TGTGCCAGCAGCTTGGGGGGGACCGGAGATACGCAGTATTTT. Full variable domain (rest looked up from reference TRBV7-2 and TRBJ2-3): GAGVSQSPSNKVTEKGKDVELRCDPISGHTALYWYRQSLGQGLEFLIYFQGNSAPDKSGLPSDRFSAERTGGSVSTLTIQRTQQEDSAVYLCASSLGGTGDTQYFGPGTRLTVL.

This chain uses TRBV5-1 with TRBJ2-3; TRBD2 matches at 10 bases. The CDR3 sequence is 16 residues long. Germline V gene data show CDR1 as SGHRS and CDR2 as YFSETQ. The junction had 6 bases not matched to a gene; V was cut back by 0 bases and J by 5 bases. CDR3 nucleotide sequence: TGCGCCAGCAGCTTGGCCCAAGCGGGAGGGCGAGATACGCAGTATTTT. This encodes CASSLAQAGGRDTQYF.

J is TRBJ2-5 and V is TRBV5-1; no definite D call. The germline V gene has CDR1 SGHRS and CDR2 YFSETQ. This CDR3 is 11 amino acids long. V dropped 1 base and J dropped 5 bases, with 3 bases sitting between them. CDR3 sequence reads: CASSLSETQYF. CDR3 sequence (DNA): TGCGCCAGCAGCTTGTCTGAGACCCAGTACTTC.

This chain uses TRBV11-2 with TRBJ1-2; 8 nucleotides align to TRBD1. Germline V gives CDR1 SGHAT, CDR2 FQNNGV. Trimming took 7 bases from V and 9 from J; bases not matched to a gene: 7. This CDR3 is built from 12 residues. The CDR3 sequence: CASTTGTGSYTF. DNA for the CDR3: TGTGCCAGCACCACCGGGACAGGTAGCTACACCTTC.

This chain's CDR3 is CASSLPTSGAYEQYF. The DNA of the CDR3 is TGTGCCAGCAGTTTACCCACTAGCGGGGCCTACGAGCAGTACTTC. The chain recombines TRBV28 with TRBJ2-7, with 10 bases matching TRBD2. This CDR3 is 15 amino acids long. Germline V gene lookup returns CDR1 MDHEN and CDR2 SYDVKM. V gave up 2 bases and J gave up 2 bases; unmatched junction bases: 3.

V is TRBV4-1 and J is TRBJ2-5; 9 bases agree with TRBD2. Germline CDR1 and CDR2: MGHRA and YSYEKL. The V segment lost 4 bases and the J segment 5 bases; nucleotides outside the gene matches: 14. CDR3 length equals 17 residues. The CDR3 bases are TGCGCCAGCAGCCCGTATCCGGGCGGGAGGGCCGGCGAGACCCAGTACTTC. Its protein is CASSPYPGGRAGETQYF.

The J gene is TRBJ2-7, the V gene TRBV27, with TRBD2 matching over 13 bases. Germline CDR1 MNHEY, CDR2 SMNVEV (reference sequence). Germline trimming cut 2 bases from V and 5 bases from J; bases unmatched to any gene: 6. This CDR3 contains 16 residues. CDR3 region: CASSLGGLAGFHEQYF. CDR3 sequence (DNA): TGTGCCAGCAGTTTAGGGGGACTAGCGGGATTCCACGAGCAGTACTTC.

This sequence joins TRBV30 and TRBJ1-6, with D hard to call. The length of the CDR3 is 12 residues. From germline, CDR1 is GTSNPN and CDR2 SVGIG (reference sequence). V was pared by 1 base and J by 9 bases, with 7 bases between. CDR3 protein: CAWSALFSPLHF. The DNA of the CDR3 is TGTGCCTGGAGTGCCCTGTTTTCACCCCTCCACTTT. Based on the CDR3 plus reference TRBV30 and TRBJ1-6, the full variable domain is SQTIHQWPATLVQPVGSPLSLECTVEGTSNPNLYWYRQAAGRGLQLLFYSVGIGQISSEVPQNLSASRPQDRQFILSSKKLLLSDSGFYLCAWSALFSPLHFGNGTRLTVT.

The sample holds one count of this clone. The V and J genes are TRBV28 and TRBJ2-3; no definite D call. Deletions cut 3 bases from V and 2 bases from J, with 12 bases between. CDR1 MDHEN and CDR2 SYDVKM come from the germline V gene. This CDR3 region has 15 residues. In DNA, the CDR3 is TGTGCCAGCAGTTTCTCGGTGCTAACCACAGATACGCAGTATTTT. This translates into CASSFSVLTTDTQYF.

V usage is TRBV9 and J usage is TRBJ1-1; D remains unclear. The V and J ends lost 1 base and 5 bases respectively, with 12 bases between them. The germline V gene has CDR1 SGDLS and CDR2 YYNGEE. This CDR3 is built from 14 residues. The CDR3: CASSVWGGGTEAFF. Here the CDR3 DNA reads TGTGCCAGCAGCGTATGGGGAGGAGGGACTGAAGCTTTCTTT.

The chain links TRBV4-2 to TRBJ2-3, with TRBD2 as a possible D gene (6 bases). Germline CDR1 reads LGHNA; CDR2 reads YNFKEQ. With 1 base removed from V and 0 bases from J, the gap between germline ends came to 17 bases. CDR3 length: 18 residues. This chain's CDR3 is CASSQAPAGTSSTDTQYF. CDR3 nucleotide sequence: TGTGCCAGCAGCCAAGCCCCTGCCGGGACTTCTAGCACAGATACGCAGTATTTT.

The chain is built from TRBV7-2 and TRBJ2-5; 9 positions match TRBD2. CDR3 length equals 14 residues. Germline V gene data show CDR1 as SGHTA and CDR2 as FQGNSA. Unmatched junction bases numbered 3, after V lost 3 bases and J lost 4 bases. CDR3 DNA: TGTGCCAGCAGCTTTAGCGGGAGCGGAGAGACCCAGTACTTC. Its protein product is CASSFSGSGETQYF.

The rearrangement joins TRBV5-1 to TRBJ1-1; 8 bases are shared with TRBD1. CDR1 SGHRS and CDR2 YFSETQ come from the germline V gene. Germline trimming cut 2 bases from V and 1 base from J; bases unmatched to any gene: 7. CDR3 length: 16 residues. In DNA form, the CDR3 reads TGCGCCAGCAGCTTAGGCCCGGGACAGGAGAACACTGAAGCTTTCTTT. Protein: CASSLGPGQENTEAFF.

The chain combines TRBV28 with TRBJ1-2; D is undetermined. The germline V and J ends were trimmed by 4 bases and 1 base, with 7 bases remaining between them. The germline V gene encodes CDR1 MDHEN and CDR2 SYDVKM. This CDR3 is 13 amino acids long. The CDR3 loop reads CASSSENNYGYTF. In DNA form, the CDR3 reads TGTGCCAGCAGTTCAGAAAATAACTATGGCTACACCTTC.